These 28 T cell receptor beta chains share one sample of origin, sequenced in a study of T-cell memory formation after mild COVID-19. TCRdb re-derived calls from the 5' RACE reads in MiXCR, one entry per CDR3 protein. The data hold hundreds of thousands of distinct CDR3 sequences, with less than 25% observed a single time. Sequenced sample: PBMCs or a T cell subset sorted from them (not recorded which). The source of these receptors is an adult woman who had mild COVID-19 (a few samples of this study predate the infection). Cell type and time point are not known.

The chain couples TRBV15 to TRBJ2-1; weak D call: TRBD2 (7 bases). V was shortened by 1 base and J by 6 bases, with 19 bases between the two germline ends. Germline V gene data show CDR1 as LNHNV and CDR2 as YYDKDF (reference sequence). The CDR3 consists of 17 residues. The CDR3 sequence: CATSRGFRGGTLNEQFF. In DNA, the CDR3 is TGTGCCACCAGCAGAGGTTTTAGGGGGGGGACTCTCAATGAGCAGTTCTTC.

The chain employs TRBV12-5 and TRBJ2-7, with 7 bases aligning to TRBD1. CDR1 is LGHNT, CDR2 FRNRAP, per germline. V was clipped by 7 bases and J by 3 bases; unmatched bases: 9. This CDR3 contains 14 residues. The chain's CDR3 is CASAPPGQNYEQYF. The CDR3, as DNA: TGTGCTAGTGCCCCGCCGGGACAGAACTACGAGCAGTACTTC.

V gene TRBV7-2 combines with J gene TRBJ1-2; a weak D match, TRBD1 (6 bases). Trimming shortened V by 8 bases and J by 3 bases, and 13 bases separated the two germline ends. Germline loops: CDR1 SGHTA, CDR2 FQGNSA. CDR3 length: 13 residues. CDR3 DNA sequence: TGTGCCAGCGGATCGGGGGGGCACTATGGCTACACCTTC. This gives the protein CASGSGGHYGYTF.

The V gene is TRBV2, the J gene TRBJ2-7; 8 nucleotides agree with TRBD1. Germline CDR1 SNHLY, CDR2 FYNNEI. Trimming removed 7 bases from V and 1 base from J; junction bases left unmatched: 9. This CDR3 is built from 15 residues. CDR3 protein: CASIRDRGLSYEQYF. The CDR3 DNA is TGTGCCAGCATTCGAGACAGGGGTCTGTCCTACGAGCAGTACTTC. The variable domain in full, completed from reference TRBV2 and TRBJ2-7, reads EPEVTQTPSHQVTQMGQEVILRCVPISNHLYFYWYRQILGQKVEFLVSFYNNEISEKSEIFDDQFSVERPDGSNFTLKIRSTKLEDSAMYFCASIRDRGLSYEQYFGPGTRLTVT.

In its sample, this clonotype was seen a few times. CDR3: CASSLAPLVSEQYF. The CDR3 nucleotides are TGTGCCAGCAGCTTAGCCCCCCTAGTATCCGAGCAGTACTTC. The chain couples TRBV7-8 to TRBJ2-7; no firm D call. V lost 0 bases and J 6 bases, leaving 12 bases between the germline ends. Germline V CDR1 and CDR2: SGHVS, FQNEAQ. The CDR3 runs to 14 residues.

The V gene is TRBV20-1, the J gene TRBJ2-5; TRBD1 or TRBD2 may be the D gene (5 bases each). Trimming removed 6 bases from V and 1 base from J, with 15 bases in between. The CDR3 is 14 amino acids. CDR1 is DFQATT, CDR2 SNEGSKA, per germline (reference sequence). DNA of the CDR3: TGCAGTGCCAGTCTTGTAGGGACCCAAGAGACCCAGTACTTC. This codes for CSASLVGTQETQYF.

The genes are TRBV5-1 and TRBJ2-1; perhaps TRBD2 as D (6 bases). V lost 2 bases and J 10 bases, leaving 16 bases between the germline ends. The CDR3 is 14 residues long. Germline V gene lookup returns CDR1 SGHRS and CDR2 YFSETQ. In nucleotides, the CDR3 is TGCGCCAGCAGCTTAGGTGGGGGAGGAGACGAGCAGTTCTTC. This gives the protein CASSLGGGGDEQFF.

The CDR3 sequence is CASSLAIGARPYEQYF. CDR3 in DNA: TGTGCCAGCAGCTTAGCGATAGGGGCGCGACCCTACGAGCAGTACTTC. This chain links TRBV7-9 with TRBJ2-7, with a weak D call TRBD1 (5 bases). Trimming removed 0 bases at V and 2 bases at J, with 14 bases between. The CDR3 sequence is 16 residues long. Germline loops: CDR1 SEHNR, CDR2 FQNEAQ (reference sequence).

A few counts support this clonotype. V and J are TRBV14 and TRBJ2-1; D is uncertain. Germline-derived CDR1 and CDR2 are SGHDN and FVKESK. The CDR3 contains 15 residues. With 4 bases removed from V and 4 bases from J, the gap between germline ends came to 14 bases. Here the CDR3 reads CASSLPGLGYNEQFF. DNA for the CDR3: TGTGCCAGCAGCCTCCCTGGGTTGGGATACAATGAGCAGTTCTTC.

This clonotype was counted only a few times. This chain uses TRBV12-3 or TRBV12-4 with TRBJ2-7; D gene uncertain. The CDR3 loop spans 14 amino acids. Trimming took 3 bases from V and 0 from J, leaving 9 bases between them. Here the CDR3 reads CASSLVESSYEQYF. CDR3 bases: TGTGCCAGCAGTTTGGTGGAGAGCTCCTACGAGCAGTACTTC.

At least ten counts were recorded for this clonotype. This chain connects TRBV10-2 to TRBJ1-2, with D possibly TRBD1 on 5 matching bases. Trimming took 0 bases from V and 7 from J, leaving 9 bases between them. Looked up from germline, CDR1 is WSHSY and CDR2 is SAAADI. The CDR3 is made up of 13 amino acids. Here the CDR3 DNA reads TGCGCCAGCAGTGAGTCGATAGGGGCTGGCTACACCTTC. This codes for CASSESIGAGYTF.

V is TRBV4-3 and J is TRBJ1-2; 12 bases match TRBD1. There are 19 residues in the CDR3. Germline CDR1 reads LGHNA; CDR2 reads YSLEER. V shed 4 bases, J shed 4 bases, and the junction held 16 bases outside the gene matches. CDR3 in amino acids: CASSPNEAGDRGPAYGYTF. The CDR3 DNA follows: TGCGCCAGCAGCCCAAATGAGGCCGGGGACAGGGGGCCAGCCTATGGCTACACCTTC.

A few counts support this clonotype. This chain joins TRBV9 and TRBJ1-5, with D unclear. Germline lookup yields CDR1 SGDLS and CDR2 YYNGEE. Between the trimmed V and J ends, which lost 6 bases and 1 base, there was a span of 11 bases. This CDR3 has 14 amino acids. The CDR3 region has the DNA TGTGCCAGCATCACCCCCGGGAGCAATCAGCCCCAGCATTTT. This gives the protein CASITPGSNQPQHF.

This clonotype was detected only a few times. The CDR3 DNA is TGCGCCAGCAGCTCTTCGGGGCCCAACACTGAAGCTTTCTTT. This sequence encodes CASSSSGPNTEAFF. V is TRBV5-1 and J is TRBJ1-1; D is perhaps TRBD1 (5 bases). There are 14 residues in the CDR3. From germline, CDR1 is SGHRS and CDR2 YFSETQ. Trimming left V 3 bases short and J 2 bases short, with 11 bases between.

CDR3 in DNA: TGTGCCAGCAGTTACGAGGGACGCTACGAGCAGTACTTC. The encoded protein is CASSYEGRYEQYF. The chain carries TRBV6-6 and TRBJ2-7; D possibly matches TRBD1 or TRBD2 (5 bases each). V lost 2 bases, J lost 3 bases, and 8 bases lay in between. The V gene's germline CDR1 is MNHNY and CDR2 SVGAGI (reference sequence). This CDR3 contains 13 residues.

V and J are TRBV28 and TRBJ2-5; 13 bases match TRBD2. V dropped 3 bases and J dropped 0; count of bases not matched to a gene: 7. Germline V gene lookup returns CDR1 MDHEN and CDR2 SYDVKM. The CDR3 consists of 18 residues. CDR3 DNA sequence: TGTGCCAGCAGTTTCGAGACTAGCGGGAGGTCCTACCAAGAGACCCAGTACTTC. The encoded protein is CASSFETSGRSYQETQYF.

This clonotype appeared a few times. V is TRBV6-1 and J is TRBJ1-4; no clear D gene. CDR1 is MNHNS and CDR2 is SASEGT in the germline V gene. CDR3 length equals 15 residues. Trimming took off 4 bases at V and 8 bases at J, with 17 bases between the two ends. In nucleotides, the CDR3 is TGTGCCAGCAGTGTCGGGGTTGAAGGAGGGGAAAAACTGTTTTTT. Translation: CASSVGVEGGEKLFF.

This clonotype was recorded a few times. The V and J genes are TRBV6-1 and TRBJ2-7; D is possibly TRBD2 (5 bases). The V end lost 2 bases, the J end lost 4 bases, and 12 bases lay between the germline ends. CDR1 MNHNS and CDR2 SASEGT come from the germline V gene. The CDR3 loop spans 14 amino acids. The CDR3 sequence is CASSESGFRYEQYF. In DNA form, the CDR3 reads TGTGCCAGCAGTGAATCGGGGTTCCGGTACGAGCAGTACTTC.

In this sample, this clonotype turned up a few times. DNA of the CDR3: TGTGCCAGCAGAACCAATGAGCAGTTCTTC. Residues: CASRTNEQFF. The chain employs TRBV7-9 and TRBJ2-1; the D is unclear. Trimming cost V 6 bases and J 6 bases, with 3 bases left between them. CDR1 and CDR2 from the germline V gene are SEHNR and FQNEAQ (reference sequence). This CDR3 contains 10 residues. Full variable domain (remainder filled in from reference TRBV7-9 and TRBJ2-1): DTGVSQNPRHKITKRGQNVTFRCDPISEHNRLYWYRQTLGQGPEFLTYFQNEAQLEKSRLLSDRFSAERPKGSFSTLEIQRTEQGDSAMYLCASRTNEQFFGPGTRLTVL.

The genes are TRBV4-2 and TRBJ2-1; 9 bases are shared with TRBD1. CDR3 length: 14 residues. Germline V gene sequence: CDR1 LGHNA, CDR2 YNFKEQ. J was trimmed by 6 bases and V by 2 bases; bases with no gene match: 2. As DNA, the CDR3 is TGTGCCAGCAGCCAACCGACAGGGGGCAATGAGCAGTTCTTC. This translates into CASSQPTGGNEQFF.

CDR3 region: CASREPGQGNTGELFF. CDR3 DNA: TGTGCCAGCAGGGAACCGGGACAGGGGAACACCGGGGAGCTGTTTTTT. The chain recombines TRBV6-9 with TRBJ2-2; 9 nucleotides agree with TRBD1. CDR3 length: 16 amino acids. V lost 6 bases to trimming and J lost 1 base; unmatched junction nucleotides: 6. The V gene's germline CDR1 is MNHGY and CDR2 SVAAGI.

This chain joins TRBV12-3 or TRBV12-4 and TRBJ2-1, with TRBD2 matching over 8 bases. Unmatched junction bases numbered 4, after V lost 3 bases and J lost 0 bases. The CDR3 consists of 16 residues. CDR3 residues: CASSFAGGLSYNEQFF. CDR3 bases: TGTGCCAGCAGTTTTGCGGGGGGCCTCTCCTACAATGAGCAGTTCTTC.

This clonotype showed up just a few times. The genes are TRBV6-4 and TRBJ1-1, with a possible D match to TRBD1 (5 bases). Germline loops: CDR1 MRHNA, CDR2 SNTAGT. The V and J ends lost 4 bases and 2 bases respectively, with 8 bases between them. The CDR3 covers 13 residues. CDR3 region: CASSGGTNTEAFF. The CDR3 DNA sequence: TGTGCCAGCAGTGGGGGGACTAACACTGAAGCTTTCTTT.

CDR3 residues: CASSPPRTGETGELFF. The CDR3 DNA reads TGTGCCAGCTCACCACCGCGGACAGGGGAAACCGGGGAGCTGTTTTTT. The chain carries TRBV18 and TRBJ2-2; TRBD1 agrees at 9 bases. The CDR3 spans 16 residues. The germline V gene encodes CDR1 KGHSH and CDR2 LQKENI. J lost 5 bases, V lost 0 bases, and 4 bases had no gene match.

This clonotype was found a few times. The chain carries TRBV25-1 and TRBJ2-1, with 13 bases lining up with TRBD2. With V trimmed by 2 bases and J by 8 bases, 9 bases remained unmatched. Germline CDR1 MGHDK, CDR2 SYGVNS. This CDR3 region has 17 residues. CDR3 region: CASSELTLAGGPDEQFF. The DNA of the CDR3 is TGTGCCAGCAGTGAACTAACACTAGCGGGGGGGCCCGATGAGCAGTTCTTC.

The chain joins TRBV7-9 to TRBJ2-7; TRBD1 aligns across 7 bases. Germline values: CDR1 SEHNR, CDR2 FQNEAQ (reference sequence). The CDR3 contains 15 residues. The junction had 7 bases not matched to a gene; V was cut back by 5 bases and J by 0 bases. CDR3 coding DNA: TGTGCCAGCAGCCGTGGACAGGCGGGCTCCTACGAGCAGTACTTC. This gives the protein CASSRGQAGSYEQYF.

The chain has TRBV10-3 and TRBJ2-2; 7 positions match TRBD1. This CDR3 is built from 13 residues. The V gene end was trimmed by 0 bases and the J gene end by 13 bases; junction bases not matched to a gene: 5. CDR1 and CDR2 (germline): ENHRY, SYGVKD. This CDR3 is CAISESAQGRLFF. DNA of the CDR3: TGTGCCATCAGTGAGTCTGCACAGGGGCGGCTGTTTTTT.

The V call is TRBV18, the J call TRBJ2-2; tentatively, D is TRBD1 (6 bases). There are 12 residues in the CDR3. The V gene lost 8 bases and the J gene lost 7 bases, with 11 bases spanning the gap. Germline CDR1 is KGHSH and CDR2 is LQKENI. CDR3 residues: CASHGQNGELFF. The CDR3, as DNA: TGTGCCAGCCATGGACAGAACGGGGAGCTGTTTTTT.